This TCR beta chain came from a study of CXCR3-negative and CXCR3-positive naive CD8 T cells. Turning to the study itself: Each library gave roughly 1.6 +/- 0.3 million of approximately 150 million TRB reads.

As for this clonotype: The antigen is unknown.

General observations from the study: Freshly isolated PBMCs were used in most assays, given partial CXCR3 loss after freezing. Comparably high diversity was seen in both naive subsets, and much lower diversity in memory CD8+ cells.

CDR3 length equals 14 residues. The germline V gene encodes CDR1 MNHEY and CDR2 SVGEGT. Naive CD8+ T cells were CD45RO-CCR7+CD27+CD95-. Via 5' RACE with UMI labels, TRB cDNA libraries were prepared. After re-calling the 5' RACE reads, TCRdb lists one entry per CDR3 protein, DNA absent. The listing records approximately 83,000 distinct CDR3 sequences. The sequence was collected from a human donor in good health. Some clones in this sample may be carry-over from other donors' samples. The sequenced sample was naive CXCR3- CD8+ T cells from blood. As for subset: CD45RO-CCR7+CD27+CD95- naive CD8+ T cells lacking CXCR3 (TNR3-). The rearrangement joins TRBV6-2 or TRBV6-3 to TRBJ2-3; TCRdb names TRBD1, which stays unverified in the absence of DNA. CDR3 residues: CASTPGRSTDTQYF.